This T cell receptor (beta chain) was captured in a study of blood T cell repertoires in COVID-19. Study at large: The United States, Italy and Spain supplied acute and convalescent COVID-19 samples. The analysed material was cDNA or gDNA that came from T cells, B-cell-depleted T cells, or PBMCs.

This clone came up once. In the original processing: Using reference gene primer amplification, nucleated cell counts were estimated. Sequencing used immunoSEQ multiplex PCR; TCRdb keeps in-frame clones, though not all of them. The V and J calls and clone size were taken over from that table, and D and trimming were inferred from the DNA. The table includes roughly 230,000 clones, about 83% detected once. This CDR3 has 18 amino acids. CDR1 MNHNY and CDR2 SVGAGI come from the germline V gene (reference sequence). V was pared by 5 bases and J by 1 base, with 13 bases of the junction left unmatched. The chain combines TRBV6-6 with TRBJ2-3; TRBD2 matches at 9 bases. The material sequenced was peripheral blood. This receptor was obtained from a woman aged 50 to 60 with acute or convalescent COVID-19. CDR3 coding DNA: TGTGCCAGCAGTCAACCGCCACTAGCGGGTGGTGGCACAGATACGCAGTATTTT. This encodes CASSQPPLAGGGTDTQYF.